Listed below are T cell receptor beta chains from one sample, sequenced in a study of blood T cells in healthy people across ages. TCRdb re-called the 5' RACE reads through MiXCR, storing one row per CDR3 protein. The profile shows roughly 1,300,000 distinct CDR3 sequences, roughly 60% of them singletons. The specimen was blood. The receptor source for this set is a young man in good health. Both conserved end residues are trimmed from each CDR3.

TRBV6-1	TRBJ2-5	ASSEPPDTAETQY
TRBV4-3	TRBJ1-2	ASSQETGTLYGYT
TRBV12-3/TRBV12-4	TRBJ2-2	ASRPPPNTGELF
TRBV9	TRBJ2-6	ASSHSPLTGAGANVLT
TRBV12-3/TRBV12-4	TRBJ1-2	ASTQDHAGYGYT
TRBV20-1	TRBJ2-7	SAIGTGGPTYEQY
TRBV5-7	TRBJ1-4	ASSLSPRQGGLF
TRBV6-5	TRBJ2-1	ASRKNWNEQF
TRBV29-1	TRBJ1-3	SVGGSESGNTIY
TRBV29-1	TRBJ2-5	SVRTSGANNEQY
TRBV5-1	TRBJ2-3	ASSPGTTGTDTQY
TRBV12-3/TRBV12-4	TRBJ2-1	ASRTNPGYEQF
TRBV12-3/TRBV12-4	TRBJ2-5	ASSPTRVGGTQY
TRBV13	TRBJ1-1	ASSLEAPGRNTEAF
TRBV7-9	TRBJ2-3	ASSLLVSDTQY
TRBV11-3	TRBJ2-1	ASSASLAGGPNEQF
TRBV4-1	TRBJ2-7	ASSQDKGDSYEQY